The clone carrying this TCR beta chain turned up a few times. Its matching antigen is unknown. The entry originates in a study of response to subunit inactivated influenza vaccine. Regarding the study as a whole: Authors suggested that a seasonal influenza vaccination recruits few new T cells each time.

TCRdb itself ran the RT-PCR reads through MiXCR, one entry per CDR3 protein. The table includes roughly 570,000 distinct CDR3 sequences, 13% to 15% detected once. This receptor was identified in a middle-aged man who received an inactivated influenza vaccine. The sequences come from PBMCs from blood, collected roughly 12 days after vaccination.

The chain's CDR3 is CASSIYFGANTGELFF. The CDR3 DNA follows: TGTGCCAGCAGCATATATTTCGGGGCGAACACCGGGGAGCTGTTTTTT. The V and J genes are TRBV11-2 and TRBJ2-2, with a tentative D call TRBD2 (5 bases). The germline V gene has CDR1 SGHAT and CDR2 FQNNGV. V was shortened by 5 bases and J by 0 bases, with 13 bases between the two germline ends. The CDR3 contains 16 residues.